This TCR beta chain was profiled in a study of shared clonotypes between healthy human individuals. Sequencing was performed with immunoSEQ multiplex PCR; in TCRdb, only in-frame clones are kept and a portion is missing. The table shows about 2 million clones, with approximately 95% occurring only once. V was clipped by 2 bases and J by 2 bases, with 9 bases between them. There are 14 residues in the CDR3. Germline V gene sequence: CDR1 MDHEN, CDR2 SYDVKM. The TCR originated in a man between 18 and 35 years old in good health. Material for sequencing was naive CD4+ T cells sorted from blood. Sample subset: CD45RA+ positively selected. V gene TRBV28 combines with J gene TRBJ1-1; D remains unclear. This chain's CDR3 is CASSLQQANTEAFF. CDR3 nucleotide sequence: TGTGCCAGCAGTTTACAGCAGGCAAACACTGAAGCTTTCTTT.